The clone carrying this T cell receptor beta chain was counted at least ten times. Antigen unknown. PBMCs were sourced from about 10 ml fresh peripheral blood. The CDR3 runs to 13 residues. Germline CDR1 and CDR2: LNHDA and SQIVND (reference sequence). Deletions cut 5 bases from V and 7 bases from J, with 9 bases between. This sample is drawn from a study of T cells in Graves' hyperthyroidism and ophthalmopathy. Notes on the study in general: Most clonotypes expanded in the thyroid (above 0.001) were also present in blood.

The investigators amplified TCR beta CDR3 regions from RNA transcripts. The HTBI primer set served for first-round RT-PCR of the TCR CDR3. Via MiXCR, TCRdb re-called the multiplex PCR reads, giving one row per CDR3 protein. The sample lists 45,000 to 60,000 distinct CDR3 sequences, roughly 52% occurring once. This chain connects TRBV19 to TRBJ1-6; D not certain. Sequencing input: blood. This receptor was obtained from a woman in her twenties or thirties with Graves' ophthalmopathy. The CDR3 is CASSSQANSPLHF. The CDR3 DNA is TGTGCCAGTAGTTCGCAGGCGAATTCACCCCTCCACTTT. The whole variable domain, remainder taken from reference TRBV19 and TRBJ1-6, is DGGITQSPKYLFRKEGQNVTLSCEQNLNHDAMYWYRQDPGQGLRLIYYSQIVNDFQKGDIAEGYSVSREKKESFPLTVTSAQKNPTAFYLCASSSQANSPLHFGNGTRLTVT.